The clone carrying this T cell receptor beta chain was counted between two and nine times. Each CDR3 protein gets one entry after TCRdb re-called the RT-PCR reads with MiXCR. The repertoire has about 650,000 distinct CDR3 sequences, around 16% of them found once; the top ten carry about 9.9%. The CDR3 spans 14 residues. Unmatched junction bases numbered 5, after V lost 5 bases and J lost 2 bases. The germline V gene has CDR1 DFQATT and CDR2 SNEGSKA (reference sequence). The sample originates from a study of response to subunit inactivated influenza vaccine. The V gene is TRBV20-1, the J gene TRBJ2-1; 8 bases fit TRBD2. Source: PBMCs from blood, taken 11 to 12 days after vaccination. This clonotype originated in a man over 45 who received an inactivated influenza vaccine. CDR3 bases: TGCAGTGCTTTAGAGCGGGGGACCTACAATGAGCAGTTCTTC. Translating gives CSALERGTYNEQFF.